These 17 T cell receptor beta chains were all obtained from the same sample, sequenced in a study of Ad26.COV2.S vaccination and SARS-CoV-2 variants. The protocol was immunoSEQ multiplex PCR, while the TCRdb copy is restricted to in-frame clones and leaves out a portion. The table lists around 380,000 clones, around 85% of them singletons. This sample's treatment: about 20 received Ad26.COV2.S at low or high dose, single or two shots; several received placebo; per-sample allocation not given. Day 63 after the first injection of vaccine or placebo was the sampling time. The source material was peripheral blood, sampled in a trial of Ad26.COV2.S vaccine versus placebo. Receptors were obtained from a person aged 18 to 65 who received the Ad26.COV2.S COVID-19 vaccine or a placebo.

The chain joins TRBV10-3 to TRBJ2-3; 7 bases map to TRBD2. Looked up from germline, CDR1 is ENHRY and CDR2 is SYGVKD. The junction had 7 bases not matched to a gene; V was cut back by 0 bases and J by 7 bases. This CDR3 has 15 amino acids. The CDR3 region has the DNA TGTGCCATCAGTGAGTCTCCCTTGACTAGCAATACGCAGTATTTT. It translates to CAISESPLTSNTQYF.

The rearrangement joins TRBV3-1 (or the pseudogene TRBV3-2) to TRBJ2-7; a possible D gene is TRBD1 (6 bases). CDR1 is LGHDT and CDR2 is YNNKEL in the germline V gene (reference sequence). The V gene lost 4 bases and the J gene lost 0 bases, with 10 bases spanning the gap. The CDR3 consists of 14 residues. The CDR3 nucleotides are TGTGCCAGCAGCCCCCGGACAGTCTCCTACGAGCAGTACTTC. This encodes CASSPRTVSYEQYF.

This clone came up a few times. The V call is TRBV7-9, the J call TRBJ2-1; 7 nucleotides line up with TRBD2. Looked up from germline, CDR1 is SEHNR and CDR2 is FQNEAQ (reference sequence). Trimming at V came to 11 bases and at J to 6 bases, leaving 13 bases not matched to a gene. The CDR3 runs 14 residues. The CDR3 region is CAAARWGGGNEQFF. For the CDR3, the DNA is TGTGCCGCAGCCCGATGGGGGGGTGGCAATGAGCAGTTCTTC.

This rearrangement joins TRBV6-5 to TRBJ2-5; D may be TRBD1 or TRBD2 (7 bases each). Germline V gene data show CDR1 as MNHEY and CDR2 as SVGAGI. With 5 bases removed from V and 6 bases from J, the gap between germline ends came to 19 bases. CDR3 length: 15 residues. CDR3 loop: CASSRRGGGTKTQYF. CDR3 sequence (DNA): TGTGCCAGCAGTCGTCGGGGAGGGGGCACGAAGACCCAGTACTTC.

This clone appeared once. The chain couples TRBV19 to TRBJ2-3, with D tentatively TRBD1 or TRBD2 (5 bases each). The CDR3 is made up of 15 amino acids. V lost 3 bases, J lost 0 bases, and 10 bases lay in between. Germline-derived CDR1 and CDR2 are LNHDA and SQIVND (reference sequence). In nucleotides, the CDR3 is TGTGCCAGTAGTATCCGGGGCCGGAGCACAGATACGCAGTATTTT. Its protein is CASSIRGRSTDTQYF. Together with reference TRBV19 and TRBJ2-3, the CDR3 gives the full variable domain: DGGITQSPKYLFRKEGQNVTLSCEQNLNHDAMYWYRQDPGQGLRLIYYSQIVNDFQKGDIAEGYSVSREKKESFPLTVTSAQKNPTAFYLCASSIRGRSTDTQYFGPGTRLTVL.

The chain links TRBV23-1 to TRBJ2-7, with a weak D call TRBD1 (6 bases). TRBV23-1 is an open reading frame, and its role is uncertain. CDR3 length equals 16 residues. V was shortened by 7 bases and J by 0 bases, with 19 bases between the two germline ends. The CDR3 protein is CASKSGTTNSSYEQYF. The CDR3 nucleotides are TGCGCCAGCAAGTCCGGGACAACTAACAGCTCCTACGAGCAGTACTTC.

In its sample, this clone was seen once. The V gene is TRBV5-5, the J gene TRBJ2-3; no reliable D call. From germline, CDR1 is SGHKS and CDR2 YYEKEE (reference sequence). V lost 4 bases and J 5 bases, leaving 11 bases between the germline ends. This CDR3 is 13 amino acids long. CDR3 coding DNA: TGTGCCAGCAGCCTGCTCCCGGGAGATACGCAGTATTTT. Amino acids: CASSLLPGDTQYF.

This rearrangement joins TRBV19 to TRBJ1-1; unclear D gene. The CDR3 is 14 amino acids. V lost 2 bases, J lost 8 bases, and 15 bases lay in between. The germline CDR1 and CDR2 sequences are LNHDA and SQIVND (reference sequence). The CDR3 region has the DNA TGTGCCAGTAGTATACCCGTAAGAGGATCGGAAGCTTTCTTT. Encoded protein: CASSIPVRGSEAFF. The complete variable domain, with remaining parts taken from reference TRBV19 and TRBJ1-1, reads DGGITQSPKYLFRKEGQNVTLSCEQNLNHDAMYWYRQDPGQGLRLIYYSQIVNDFQKGDIAEGYSVSREKKESFPLTVTSAQKNPTAFYLCASSIPVRGSEAFFGQGTRLTVV.

The gene calls are TRBV30 and TRBJ1-6; D uncertain. V was clipped by 1 base and J by 6 bases, with 10 bases between them. CDR1 is GTSNPN, CDR2 SVGIG, per germline (reference sequence). The CDR3 loop spans 14 amino acids. The CDR3 nucleotides are TGTGCCTGGAGTGGTATCAACAGTAATTCACCCCTCCACTTT. This encodes CAWSGINSNSPLHF.

CDR3 coding DNA: TGCGCCAGCAGCCAGCCTGAACCCGGGGAGCTGTTTTTT. This translates into CASSQPEPGELFF. The V call is TRBV4-1, the J call TRBJ2-2; D remains unclear. The germline V gene encodes CDR1 MGHRA and CDR2 YSYEKL. CDR3 size: 13 residues. The V and J ends lost 3 bases and 6 bases respectively, with 8 bases between them.

The V call is TRBV19, the J call TRBJ1-1, with D maybe TRBD1 (5 bases). V was shortened by 6 bases and J by 12 bases, with 17 bases between the two germline ends. This CDR3 contains 12 residues. The germline V gene encodes CDR1 LNHDA and CDR2 SQIVND (reference sequence). The CDR3 protein is CASSSGGWRTFF. CDR3 in DNA: TGTGCCAGTAGCAGCGGGGGATGGCGAACTTTCTTT.

The chain carries TRBV7-6 and TRBJ2-7; 15 bases match TRBD2. CDR1 SGHVS and CDR2 FNYEAQ come from the germline V gene. J was trimmed by 7 bases and V by 4 bases; bases with no gene match: 5. This CDR3 is built from 15 residues. The CDR3: CASSWTSGGAQEQYF. CDR3 bases: TGTGCCAGCAGCTGGACTAGCGGGGGGGCCCAAGAGCAGTACTTC.

CDR3 amino acids: CASSSQARNEKLFF. The CDR3 bases are TGTGCCAGCAGTTCACAGGCTAGAAATGAAAAACTGTTTTTT. The genes are TRBV6-5 and TRBJ1-4; D might be TRBD1 (5 bases). Germline V lookup: CDR1 MNHEY, CDR2 SVGAGI. The CDR3 runs to 14 residues. V was trimmed by 4 bases and J by 5 bases, leaving 11 bases between them.

The rearrangement joins TRBV3-1 (or the pseudogene TRBV3-2) to TRBJ2-5; 7 nucleotides match TRBD2. The CDR3 runs 13 residues. The V segment lost 3 bases and the J segment 4 bases; nucleotides outside the gene matches: 2. The germline CDR1 and CDR2 sequences are LGHDT and YNNKEL (reference sequence). The CDR3 spells CASSHGGGETQYF. CDR3 sequence (DNA): TGTGCCAGCAGCCATGGCGGGGGAGAGACCCAGTACTTC.

The rearrangement uses TRBV6-2 or TRBV6-3 and TRBJ1-5, with TRBD1 matching 8 bases. Trimming cost V 5 bases and J 3 bases; bases outside gene matches: 3. CDR1 is MNHEY, CDR2 SVGEGT, per germline. CDR3 length: 14 amino acids. Written as DNA, the CDR3 is TGTGCCAGCAGTAAGACAGGGGTCAATCAGCCCCAGCATTTT. This sequence encodes CASSKTGVNQPQHF.

The chain joins TRBV6-5 to TRBJ1-2; D not certain. There are 13 residues in the CDR3. The ends were cut back, 8 bases at V and 4 bases at J, with 14 bases in the middle. Germline CDR1 MNHEY, CDR2 SVGAGI. The CDR3 nucleotides are TGTGCCAGCCGAGGGAGAGCGATCTATGGCTACACCTTC. It specifies CASRGRAIYGYTF.

The V call is TRBV11-2, the J call TRBJ2-1; D not certain. This CDR3 comprises 12 residues. Germline CDR1 SGHAT, CDR2 FQNNGV. Trimming took 0 bases from V and 15 from J, leaving 12 bases between them. The CDR3 coding sequence is TGTGCCAGCAGCTTAGACGGGTTCGTCCGGTTCTTC. Its translation is CASSLDGFVRFF.